These 27 T cell receptor beta chains share one sample of origin, sequenced in a study of blood T cell repertoires in COVID-19. Clones were read by immunoSEQ multiplex PCR, and TCRdb kept only the in-frame ones, dropping some. The sample has about 76,000 clones; around nine tenths are singletons. The specimen was peripheral blood. The receptor source for this set is a man aged 25 to 40 with acute or convalescent COVID-19.

The J gene is TRBJ1-1, the V gene TRBV25-1, with D tentatively TRBD1 (5 bases). Germline-derived CDR1 and CDR2 are MGHDK and SYGVNS. V lost 1 base, J lost 5 bases, and 11 bases lay in between. CDR3 length equals 14 residues. The CDR3 DNA reads as TGTGCCAGCAGTGAATCCGGGGGTCGAACTGAAGCTTTCTTT. This gives the protein CASSESGGRTEAFF. Using reference TRBV25-1 and TRBJ1-1 for the parts outside the CDR3, the full variable domain is EADIYQTPRYLVIGTGKKITLECSQTMGHDKMYWYQQDPGMELHLIHYSYGVNSTEKGDLSSESTVSRIRTEHFPLTLESARPSHTSQYLCASSESGGRTEAFFGQGTRLTVV.

J is TRBJ1-5 and V is TRBV18, with 7 bases lining up with TRBD1. Trimming took 6 bases from V and 0 from J; bases not matched to a gene: 5. Germline-derived CDR1 and CDR2 are KGHSH and LQKENI. The CDR3 has 15 amino acids. In DNA, the CDR3 is TGTGCCAGCTCCCCTACAGGGGATAGCAATCAGCCCCAGCATTTT. It translates to CASSPTGDSNQPQHF.

This rearrangement joins TRBV3-1 (or the pseudogene TRBV3-2) to TRBJ2-5, with D tentatively TRBD2 (6 bases). The germline V gene encodes CDR1 LGHDT and CDR2 YNNKEL (reference sequence). The CDR3 length is 13 residues. The V end was cut by 0 bases, the J end by 7 bases, with 9 bases between. DNA for the CDR3: TGTGCCAGCAGCCAAGACGTGGGGGGGACCCAGTACTTC. Protein: CASSQDVGGTQYF.

This sequence joins TRBV6-2 or TRBV6-3 and TRBJ2-3; TRBD2 might be the D (5 bases). V lost 4 bases, J lost 6 bases, and 14 bases lay in between. CDR1 is MNHEY and CDR2 is SVGEGT in the germline V gene. The CDR3 has 14 amino acids. Written as DNA, the CDR3 is TGTGCCAGCAGTTCCTCTTTACTAGGGGATACGCAGTATTTT. Translation gives CASSSSLLGDTQYF.

This chain joins TRBV5-1 and TRBJ2-2; possible D gene TRBD1, 5 bases. Germline assignment: CDR1 SGHRS and CDR2 YFSETQ. Trimming stripped 5 bases from V and 5 bases from J, with 10 bases between. The CDR3 is 13 amino acids. The CDR3 loop reads CASRAGLTGELFF. The CDR3 DNA sequence: TGCGCCAGCAGAGCAGGGTTGACCGGGGAGCTGTTTTTT.

The V and J genes are TRBV9 and TRBJ1-3, with D perhaps TRBD1 (6 bases). Between the trimmed V and J ends, which lost 4 bases and 1 base, there was a span of 9 bases. CDR1 is SGDLS and CDR2 is YYNGEE in the germline V gene. There are 14 residues in the CDR3. The CDR3 protein is CASSRTASGNTIYF. CDR3 coding DNA: TGTGCCAGCAGCCGGACAGCTTCTGGAAACACCATATATTTT.

V and J are TRBV30 and TRBJ1-2; 7 nucleotides match TRBD1. Germline CDR1 reads GTSNPN; CDR2 reads SVGIG (reference sequence). This CDR3 is 16 amino acids long. After removal of 1 base from V and 1 base from J, the junction contained 9 bases not matched to a gene. CDR3 region: CAWSAPRQGLNYGYTF. The CDR3 DNA reads as TGTGCCTGGAGTGCCCCCCGACAGGGCCTTAACTATGGCTACACCTTC.

V usage is TRBV6-2 or TRBV6-3 and J usage is TRBJ1-5; 10 nucleotides agree with TRBD1. The J segment lost 15 bases and the V segment lost 6 bases, leaving 11 bases of the junction unmatched. The CDR3 runs to 13 residues. The germline V gene encodes CDR1 MNHEY and CDR2 SVGEGT. DNA of the CDR3: TGTGCCAGCAGCCTAAGAGGGGACAGGGGACGGCATTTT. The encoded protein is CASSLRGDRGRHF.

The chain is built from TRBV7-2 and TRBJ2-3; TRBD2 is a possible D gene (5 bases). Trimming shortened V by 0 bases and J by 3 bases, and 10 bases separated the two germline ends. Germline V lookup: CDR1 SGHTA, CDR2 FQGNSA. The CDR3 is 15 amino acids. The chain's CDR3 is CASSLAGRRTDTQYF. DNA for the CDR3: TGTGCCAGCAGCTTAGCGGGGAGACGGACAGATACGCAGTATTTT.

The chain recombines TRBV11-2 with TRBJ1-1; D not resolved. V was pared by 3 bases and J by 7 bases, with 9 bases between. CDR3 length: 12 residues. Per germline, CDR1 SGHAT and CDR2 FQNNGV. The CDR3 DNA reads as TGTGCCAGCAGCTTGTTTAGAGGTGAAGCTTTCTTT. Translation gives CASSLFRGEAFF.

The rearrangement joins TRBV9 to TRBJ2-1, with 13 bases identical to TRBD2. Per the germline V gene, CDR1 is SGDLS and CDR2 is YYNGEE. The trim removed 3 bases at V and 10 bases at J, leaving 10 bases unmatched. The CDR3 has 16 residues. In DNA form, the CDR3 reads TGTGCCAGCAGCGACGGGACTAGCGGGAATCGGGGGGAGCAGTTCTTC. It specifies CASSDGTSGNRGEQFF. Together with reference TRBV9 and TRBJ2-1, the CDR3 gives the full variable domain: DSGVTQTPKHLITATGQRVTLRCSPRSGDLSVYWYQQSLDQGLQFLIQYYNGEERAKGNILERFSAQQFPDLHSELNLSSLELGDSALYFCASSDGTSGNRGEQFFGPGTRLTVL.

The V call is TRBV30, the J call TRBJ2-5, with a tentative D call TRBD2 (5 bases). CDR1 is GTSNPN and CDR2 is SVGIG in the germline V gene (reference sequence). Between the trimmed V and J ends, which lost 2 bases and 5 bases, there was a span of 9 bases. This CDR3 has 12 amino acids. The CDR3 sequence is CAWSLRAETQYF. Written as DNA, the CDR3 is TGTGCCTGGAGTCTGAGGGCCGAGACCCAGTACTTC.

This chain uses TRBV19 with TRBJ1-1; D uncertain. The germline CDR1 and CDR2 sequences are LNHDA and SQIVND (reference sequence). CDR3 length: 11 residues. V was trimmed by 4 bases and J by 5 bases, leaving 5 bases between them. The CDR3 bases are TGTGCCAGTAGTACGGGTACTGAAGCTTTCTTT. This encodes CASSTGTEAFF.

The chain is built from TRBV27 and TRBJ1-1; D perhaps matches TRBD1 (5 bases). Germline assignment: CDR1 MNHEY and CDR2 SMNVEV (reference sequence). This CDR3 comprises 14 residues. Trimming pared 8 bases from V and 1 base from J, leaving 14 bases between. The CDR3 spells CASRPGLGNTEAFF. The CDR3, as DNA: TGTGCCAGCCGTCCAGGGTTGGGGAACACTGAAGCTTTCTTT.

This clone was seen a handful of times. The chain links TRBV4-2 to TRBJ1-1, with D perhaps TRBD1 (5 bases). Germline CDR1 is LGHNA and CDR2 is YNFKEQ. The germline V and J ends were trimmed by 0 bases and 5 bases, with 10 bases remaining between them. CDR3 length: 14 residues. CDR3 amino acids: CASSQDPGLTEAFF. The CDR3 nucleotides are TGTGCCAGCAGCCAAGATCCAGGGCTAACTGAAGCTTTCTTT.

V gene TRBV6-1 combines with J gene TRBJ2-5; TRBD2 matches at 14 bases. Germline V gene lookup returns CDR1 MNHNS and CDR2 SASEGT. V was pared by 4 bases and J by 4 bases, with 8 bases of the junction left unmatched. The CDR3 contains 17 residues. Written as DNA, the CDR3 is TGTGCCAGCAGTGCCGGGGGACTAGCGGGAGTGAGAGAGACCCAGTACTTC. Protein product: CASSAGGLAGVRETQYF.

V gene TRBV11-2 combines with J gene TRBJ2-7; D unresolved. Trimming took off 1 base at V and 0 bases at J, with 4 bases between the two ends. From germline, CDR1 is SGHAT and CDR2 FQNNGV. This CDR3 is 13 amino acids long. CDR3 nucleotides: TGTGCCAGCAGCTTAGCCAGCTCCTACGAGCAGTACTTC. Protein: CASSLASSYEQYF.

The chain uses TRBV15 and TRBJ2-7, with 9 bases that match TRBD1. Per the germline V gene, CDR1 is LNHNV and CDR2 is YYDKDF (reference sequence). J lost 2 bases, V lost 1 base, and 9 bases had no gene match. The CDR3 has 17 amino acids. Here the CDR3 reads CATSRGGNRDRAYEQYF. The CDR3 bases are TGTGCCACCAGCAGAGGGGGGAACCGGGACAGGGCCTACGAGCAGTACTTC.

The chain employs TRBV30 and TRBJ2-3; 8 bases match TRBD2. The CDR3 consists of 15 residues. Per the germline V gene, CDR1 is GTSNPN and CDR2 is SVGIG (reference sequence). Trimming took 5 bases from V and 4 from J; bases not matched to a gene: 11. CDR3 loop: CAWGRGTSYSDTQYF. Written as DNA, the CDR3 is TGTGCCTGGGGAAGGGGGACTAGTTATTCAGATACGCAGTATTTT.

The chain is built from TRBV5-1 and TRBJ2-7; 13 nucleotides match TRBD2. The CDR3 sequence is 15 residues long. Losses at the gene ends were 2 bases for V and 3 bases for J; bases not matched to a gene: 2. Germline lookup yields CDR1 SGHRS and CDR2 YFSETQ. The CDR3 nucleotides read TGCGCCAGCAGCTTAGGACTAGCGGGGGTCTACGAGCAGTACTTC. The encoded protein is CASSLGLAGVYEQYF.

CDR3 coding DNA: TGTGCCAGCAGTCACCGAGAGGAAGGAGGAGAGACCCAGTACTTC. Translation: CASSHREEGGETQYF. V gene TRBV6-5 combines with J gene TRBJ2-5; perhaps TRBD2 as D (5 bases). The V gene lost 5 bases and the J gene lost 4 bases, with 17 bases spanning the gap. Germline V gives CDR1 MNHEY, CDR2 SVGAGI. This CDR3 has 15 residues.

The chain links TRBV12-3 or TRBV12-4 to TRBJ2-7; 10 nucleotides line up with TRBD1. The CDR3 is 13 residues long. Germline trimming cut 3 bases from V and 5 bases from J; bases unmatched to any gene: 1. CDR3 loop: CASSLGQGNEQYF. DNA of the CDR3: TGTGCCAGCAGTTTGGGACAGGGGAACGAGCAGTACTTC.

This chain connects TRBV7-9 to TRBJ2-2; D may be TRBD2 (6 bases). CDR1 is SEHNR and CDR2 is FQNEAQ in the germline V gene (reference sequence). Trimming cost V 1 base and J 7 bases, with 13 bases left between them. The CDR3 length is 15 residues. CDR3 loop: CASSLVAGGLGELFF. CDR3 nucleotide sequence: TGTGCCAGCAGCTTAGTTGCAGGAGGGCTCGGGGAGCTGTTTTTT.

The sample holds one count of this clone. The V call is TRBV13, the J call TRBJ2-7, with 8 bases that match TRBD2. In germline, CDR1 is PRHDT, CDR2 FYEKMQ (reference sequence). The CDR3 sequence is 15 residues long. V was pared by 1 base and J by 1 base, with 3 bases of the junction left unmatched. As DNA, the CDR3 is TGTGCCAGCAGCTTAGACCGGGGGGGGTCCTACGAGCAGTACTTC. Its translation: CASSLDRGGSYEQYF.

This rearrangement joins TRBV3-1 (or the pseudogene TRBV3-2) to TRBJ2-7; 8 positions match TRBD2. Germline V gives CDR1 LGHDT, CDR2 YNNKEL (reference sequence). The trim removed 7 bases at V and 6 bases at J, leaving 11 bases unmatched. This CDR3 spans 14 amino acids. CDR3 region: CASNAAGEGCEQYF. DNA of the CDR3: TGTGCCAGCAACGCAGCGGGAGAGGGGTGCGAGCAGTACTTC.

The chain has TRBV6-5 and TRBJ2-5; weak D call: TRBD1 (5 bases). CDR3 length equals 12 residues. CDR1 is MNHEY and CDR2 is SVGAGI in the germline V gene. V was cut by 5 bases and J by 4 bases, with 8 bases left in between. Here the CDR3 reads CASSIRVETQYF. As DNA, the CDR3 is TGTGCCAGCAGTATCAGGGTAGAGACCCAGTACTTC.

This clone was picked up one time. This chain joins TRBV4-1 and TRBJ2-5; 11 bases match TRBD2. The germline V gene encodes CDR1 MGHRA and CDR2 YSYEKL. CDR3 length equals 15 residues. Trimming took 6 bases from V and 4 from J; bases not matched to a gene: 7. CDR3 in amino acids: CASRKELAGVETQYF. The CDR3 nucleotides read TGCGCCAGCAGAAAGGAACTAGCGGGAGTAGAGACCCAGTACTTC.